Sequencing of this T cell receptor beta chain was carried out in a study of CD8 T cells in ankylosing spondylitis. Study-level findings and limits: The clones that were linked to disease were reported to be significantly enriched in matched synovial fluid samples from ankylosing spondylitis patients. A TCR beta motif made of about 8 highly homologous variants seemed typical of ankylosing spondylitis blood. Relatively rare in peripheral blood, disease-linked clones were also CD8+.

This clonotype has at least ten counts. What it recognizes is unknown. Each CDR3 protein is one row after TCRdb ran MiXCR on the 5' RACE reads. The sample comprises 650,000 to 800,000 distinct CDR3 sequences, 15% to 20% of which are singletons, and 19% rests with the top ten. Trimming cost V 6 bases and J 8 bases, with 16 bases left between them. Germline V CDR1 and CDR2: LGHNA, YNFKEQ. CDR3 length equals 13 residues. The specimen sequenced was blood, either unsorted or a sorted T cell fraction (not recorded which). The chain has TRBV4-2 and TRBJ1-1; TRBD1 might be the D (5 bases). The clonotype originates from a male donor with ankylosing spondylitis. For the CDR3, the DNA is TGTGCCAGCAGACCTCAACAGGCGACGGAAGCTTTCTTT. Its protein is CASRPQQATEAFF.